This passage covers 32 T cell receptor beta chains from one sample sequenced in a study of neoadjuvant anti-PD-1 for oral cavity cancer. The time point: after neoadjuvant nivolumab, at surgical resection. The protocol was immunoSEQ multiplex PCR, while the TCRdb copy is restricted to in-frame clones and leaves out a portion. The table has around 70,000 clones, approximately 84% seen once. Sequencing was performed on PBMCs, taken after nivolumab (anti-PD-1) treatment. The source of these receptors is a person aged 35 to 85 with oral cavity squamous cell carcinoma.

The chain employs TRBV15 and TRBJ2-2; possible D gene TRBD2, 6 bases. Germline lookup yields CDR1 LNHNV and CDR2 YYDKDF (reference sequence). V was clipped by 0 bases and J by 2 bases, with 16 bases between them. The CDR3 consists of 18 residues. The CDR3 protein is CATSRDVTRGTNTGELFF. In nucleotides, the CDR3 is TGTGCCACCAGCAGAGATGTCACTAGAGGGACTAACACCGGGGAGCTGTTTTTT.

In this sample, this clone turned up once. The chain employs TRBV10-3 and TRBJ2-2; D tentatively fits TRBD1 or TRBD2 (5 bases each). Trimming took 3 bases from V and 7 from J, leaving 9 bases between them. This CDR3 is built from 13 residues. Germline-derived CDR1 and CDR2 are ENHRY and SYGVKD. The CDR3 loop reads CAISDGAGGELFF. CDR3 sequence (DNA): TGTGCCATCAGTGATGGGGCGGGCGGGGAGCTGTTTTTT.

The chain combines TRBV29-1 with TRBJ2-5, with no clear D. V dropped 6 bases and J dropped 4 bases, with 21 bases sitting between them. The CDR3 covers 15 residues. Germline values: CDR1 SQVTM, CDR2 ANQGSEA. The chain's CDR3 is CSVEWVLGLGETQYF. For the CDR3, the DNA is TGCAGCGTCGAATGGGTTCTGGGTCTTGGAGAGACCCAGTACTTC.

The chain uses TRBV9 and TRBJ2-1; 10 nucleotides match TRBD2. Germline V lookup: CDR1 SGDLS, CDR2 YYNGEE. V was pared by 0 bases and J by 3 bases, with 3 bases of the junction left unmatched. The CDR3 has 16 residues. CDR3 sequence: CASSVGVAGGYNEQFF. The DNA for the CDR3 is TGTGCCAGCAGCGTAGGGGTAGCGGGAGGCTACAATGAGCAGTTCTTC.

V and J are TRBV2 and TRBJ1-1, with unresolved D. The CDR3 consists of 10 residues. From germline, CDR1 is SNHLY and CDR2 FYNNEI. Deletions cut 1 base from V and 7 bases from J, with 1 base between. CDR3 region: CASSEGEAFF. The CDR3 DNA sequence: TGTGCCAGCAGTGAAGGTGAAGCTTTCTTT.

V gene TRBV6-1 combines with J gene TRBJ1-3, with D uncertain. This CDR3 is 16 amino acids long. Germline CDR1 is MNHNS and CDR2 is SASEGT. Trimming left V 3 bases short and J 3 bases short, with 15 bases between. In DNA form, the CDR3 reads TGTGCCAGCAGTGACGCATCATACCCCCGTGGAAACACCATATATTTT. Translation gives CASSDASYPRGNTIYF.

Sample share makes this clone medium-sized (0.01 to 0.1%). The V and J genes are TRBV10-2 and TRBJ1-1; D is unresolved. V was shortened by 11 bases and J by 0 bases, with 10 bases between the two germline ends. CDR1 WSHSY and CDR2 SAAADI come from the germline V gene. CDR3 length: 12 residues. The CDR3 nucleotides read TGCGCCTCCTCACGGATGAACACTGAAGCTTTCTTT. It specifies CASSRMNTEAFF.

V is TRBV6-6 and J is TRBJ1-1, with a possible D match to TRBD1 (6 bases). V was clipped by 4 bases and J by 2 bases, with 8 bases between them. Germline CDR1 MNHNY, CDR2 SVGAGI (reference sequence). The CDR3 loop spans 13 amino acids. Here the CDR3 DNA reads TGTGCCAGCAGTTTACAGGGTAACACTGAAGCTTTCTTT. Residues: CASSLQGNTEAFF.

The chain recombines TRBV4-1 with TRBJ1-4, with D maybe TRBD1 (6 bases). The CDR3 totals 21 residues. The germline V gene encodes CDR1 MGHRA and CDR2 YSYEKL. Trimming stripped 0 bases from V and 1 base from J, with 24 bases between. CDR3 coding DNA: TGCGCCAGCAGCCAAGACAGGGCGATCCCGGGACACACCAGAACTAATGAAAAACTGTTTTTT. It encodes CASSQDRAIPGHTRTNEKLFF.

This chain uses TRBV7-3 with TRBJ2-1; the match to TRBD2 covers 10 bases. CDR1 and CDR2 (germline): SGHTA, FQGTGA. The CDR3 is made up of 16 amino acids. After removal of 5 bases from V and 4 bases from J, the junction contained 8 bases not matched to a gene. CDR3: CASSRSSAGGYNEQFF. CDR3 nucleotides: TGTGCCAGCAGCCGCTCCTCAGCGGGAGGGTACAATGAGCAGTTCTTC.

The count of this clone is one. This chain links TRBV28 with TRBJ1-1, with a tentative D call TRBD1 (5 bases). The CDR3 contains 12 residues. The V gene lost 6 bases and the J gene lost 5 bases, with 10 bases spanning the gap. Germline-derived CDR1 and CDR2 are MDHEN and SYDVKM. This chain's CDR3 is CASRVEGTEAFF. The CDR3 DNA sequence: TGTGCCAGCAGGGTAGAGGGGACTGAAGCTTTCTTT.

The V and J genes are TRBV7-9 and TRBJ2-1; TRBD1 matches at 8 bases. Germline V gives CDR1 SEHNR, CDR2 FQNEAQ (reference sequence). The V segment lost 4 bases and the J segment 10 bases; nucleotides outside the gene matches: 15. The length of the CDR3 is 16 residues. The CDR3 region has the DNA TGTGCCAGCAGCTCGGACAGGGCCTTTCGGGAATCGGAGCAGTTCTTC. Translation: CASSSDRAFRESEQFF.

The chain recombines TRBV2 with TRBJ1-2; D perhaps matches TRBD1 (5 bases). The ends were cut back, 3 bases at V and 7 bases at J, with 9 bases in the middle. Germline V CDR1 and CDR2: SNHLY, FYNNEI. This CDR3 contains 12 residues. The CDR3 loop is CASSEQGGGYTF. The CDR3 region has the DNA TGTGCCAGCAGTGAGCAGGGTGGTGGCTACACCTTC.

V gene TRBV28 combines with J gene TRBJ2-5; 7 nucleotides agree with TRBD2. In germline, CDR1 is MDHEN, CDR2 SYDVKM. The CDR3 is 13 residues long. V gave up 2 bases and J gave up 8 bases; unmatched junction bases: 5. CDR3 DNA: TGTGCCAGCAGTTTAAATCAAGCGGGAACCCAGTACTTC. Translated: CASSLNQAGTQYF.

This clone came up once. The rearrangement joins TRBV30 to TRBJ1-4; D uncertain. The CDR3 length is 15 residues. Germline CDR1 reads GTSNPN; CDR2 reads SVGIG (reference sequence). The V gene lost 2 bases and the J gene lost 0 bases, with 10 bases spanning the gap. CDR3 coding DNA: TGTGCCTGGAGTCCAATGGGAACAACTAATGAAAAACTGTTTTTT. Protein product: CAWSPMGTTNEKLFF.

The gene calls are TRBV19 and TRBJ2-7; 8 bases fit TRBD1. The germline gives CDR1 LNHDA, CDR2 SQIVND (reference sequence). The trim removed 8 bases at V and 5 bases at J, leaving 11 bases unmatched. The CDR3 covers 14 residues. This chain's CDR3 is CASQPWDRPNEQYF. CDR3 DNA sequence: TGTGCCAGTCAGCCCTGGGACAGGCCAAACGAGCAGTACTTC.

This clone has a single count. The rearrangement links TRBV7-6 to TRBJ2-7, with a tentative D call TRBD2 (5 bases). The CDR3 has 13 amino acids. Per germline, CDR1 SGHVS and CDR2 FNYEAQ. Trimming removed 5 bases from V and 0 bases from J, with 8 bases in between. The CDR3 sequence is CASSLGISYEQYF. For the CDR3, the DNA is TGTGCCAGCAGCCTCGGGATCTCCTACGAGCAGTACTTC.

This clone was observed a handful of times. V is TRBV4-1 and J is TRBJ1-1; perhaps TRBD1 as D (5 bases). V was pared by 6 bases and J by 5 bases, with 16 bases between. The CDR3 covers 14 residues. Germline V gene sequence: CDR1 MGHRA, CDR2 YSYEKL. The CDR3 sequence: CASSPQERVTEAFF. The CDR3 DNA follows: TGCGCCAGCAGTCCACAGGAGAGGGTGACTGAAGCTTTCTTT.

The chain carries TRBV6-6 and TRBJ2-7; possible D gene TRBD2, 6 bases. The CDR3 has 16 amino acids. Trimming removed 7 bases at V and 2 bases at J, with 21 bases between. The germline V gene has CDR1 MNHNY and CDR2 SVGAGI (reference sequence). CDR3 DNA: TGTGCCAGCAACTCGCCAACCGGGACTGCGGCCTACGAGCAGTACTTC. This sequence encodes CASNSPTGTAAYEQYF.

The V gene is TRBV27, the J gene TRBJ2-5; unclear D gene. Trimming shortened V by 3 bases and J by 7 bases, and 6 bases separated the two germline ends. This CDR3 comprises 11 residues. The germline CDR1 and CDR2 sequences are MNHEY and SMNVEV (reference sequence). CDR3 in DNA: TGTGCCAGCAGTTTTTATGGGACCCAGTACTTC. Its translation is CASSFYGTQYF.

This rearrangement joins TRBV6-5 to TRBJ2-7; D is possibly TRBD2 (6 bases). Trimming cost V 3 bases and J 2 bases, with 11 bases left between them. The CDR3 covers 14 residues. The germline gives CDR1 MNHEY, CDR2 SVGAGI. CDR3: CASSYGGETYEQYF. The CDR3 DNA is TGTGCCAGCAGTTATGGCGGGGAAACCTACGAGCAGTACTTC.

The V and J genes are TRBV29-1 and TRBJ2-7; no clear D gene. With 0 bases removed from V and 2 bases from J, the gap between germline ends came to 8 bases. Germline lookup yields CDR1 SQVTM and CDR2 ANQGSEA. The CDR3 consists of 13 residues. The CDR3 DNA sequence: TGCAGCGTTGAAGATGGGCAGACCTACGAGCAGTACTTC. Its protein is CSVEDGQTYEQYF.

V and J are TRBV30 and TRBJ1-5; D gene ambiguous. The CDR3 contains 13 residues. Germline assignment: CDR1 GTSNPN and CDR2 SVGIG (reference sequence). Trimming cost V 2 bases and J 4 bases, with 9 bases left between them. The CDR3 region is CAWSPEENQPQHF. The DNA for the CDR3 is TGTGCCTGGAGTCCCGAAGAGAATCAGCCCCAGCATTTT.

This clone was recorded once. The chain employs TRBV29-1 and TRBJ2-7, with TRBD1 matching 7 bases. Trimming at V came to 3 bases and at J to 0 bases, leaving 2 bases not matched to a gene. The CDR3 covers 13 residues. CDR1 and CDR2 from the germline V gene are SQVTM and ANQGSEA. The DNA for the CDR3 is TGCAGCGTTGAGACAGGGAGCTCCTACGAGCAGTACTTC. Translation: CSVETGSSYEQYF.

The chain combines TRBV30 with TRBJ2-5; D remains unclear. The CDR3 spans 11 residues. CDR1 GTSNPN and CDR2 SVGIG come from the germline V gene (reference sequence). The germline V and J ends were trimmed by 1 base and 0 bases, with 0 bases remaining between them. The CDR3 DNA reads TGTGCCTGGAGTGACCAAGAGACCCAGTACTTC. Translation: CAWSDQETQYF.

The chain is built from TRBV7-9 and TRBJ2-1, with 7 positions matching TRBD2. Germline V gene lookup returns CDR1 SEHNR and CDR2 FQNEAQ (reference sequence). The junction had 9 bases not matched to a gene; V was cut back by 5 bases and J by 5 bases. The CDR3 covers 15 residues. CDR3 region: CASSPFGGSHNEQFF. CDR3 sequence (DNA): TGTGCCAGCAGCCCCTTCGGCGGGAGCCACAATGAGCAGTTCTTC.

The chain links TRBV2 to TRBJ1-2; D is unclear. The germline V gene has CDR1 SNHLY and CDR2 FYNNEI. The CDR3 consists of 13 residues. The V gene lost 4 bases and the J gene lost 2 bases, with 8 bases spanning the gap. The CDR3 coding sequence is TGTGCCAGCAGTGCACAGCAGAACTATGGCTACACCTTC. It yields the protein CASSAQQNYGYTF.

V and J are TRBV5-1 and TRBJ1-1; 9 bases line up with TRBD1. Germline values: CDR1 SGHRS, CDR2 YFSETQ. The V segment lost 0 bases and the J segment 6 bases; nucleotides outside the gene matches: 6. CDR3 length: 15 residues. The CDR3 sequence: CASSLEGQGFPEAFF. The CDR3 region has the DNA TGCGCCAGCAGCTTGGAGGGACAGGGTTTCCCTGAAGCTTTCTTT.

This clone has more than one count but fewer than ten. This chain connects TRBV6-6 to TRBJ2-7; 8 nucleotides agree with TRBD1. Germline loops: CDR1 MNHNY, CDR2 SVGAGI (reference sequence). The CDR3 runs 16 residues. With 0 bases clipped from V and 5 bases from J, the junction kept 9 bases outside the gene matches. The CDR3 is CASSYSRGTGIDEQYF. DNA for the CDR3: TGTGCCAGCAGTTACTCGAGAGGGACAGGTATCGACGAGCAGTACTTC.

The rearrangement links TRBV28 to TRBJ1-2, with 10 bases identical to TRBD1. Germline V gives CDR1 MDHEN, CDR2 SYDVKM. The CDR3 is made up of 15 amino acids. The V gene end was trimmed by 5 bases and the J gene end by 2 bases; junction bases not matched to a gene: 5. As DNA, the CDR3 is TGTGCCAGCAGTCCGGGACAGGGGACCAACTATGGCTACACCTTC. Protein sequence: CASSPGQGTNYGYTF.

The chain joins TRBV9 to TRBJ2-5, with no clear D. CDR3 size: 15 residues. Germline V gene sequence: CDR1 SGDLS, CDR2 YYNGEE. V lost 3 bases, J lost 4 bases, and 16 bases lay in between. The CDR3 loop is CASSASWISGETQYF. CDR3 sequence (DNA): TGTGCCAGCAGCGCGTCCTGGATCAGTGGAGAGACCCAGTACTTC.

The chain couples TRBV5-1 to TRBJ2-1; D is unresolved. This CDR3 is 15 amino acids long. The germline CDR1 and CDR2 sequences are SGHRS and YFSETQ. V shed 4 bases and J shed 3 bases, with 14 bases lying between them. CDR3 residues: CASSPTNGFYNEQFF. In DNA, the CDR3 is TGCGCCAGCAGCCCCACGAACGGATTCTACAATGAGCAGTTCTTC.